These 27 T cell receptor beta chains came from one sample sequenced in a study of T cells in Graves' hyperthyroidism and ophthalmopathy. Amplification of TCR beta CDR3 regions was performed using RNA transcripts as template. During a first-round RT-PCR of the TCR CDR3, the HTBI primer set was used. In TCRdb, the multiplex PCR reads were re-called with MiXCR into one record per CDR3 protein. The sample carries 300,000 to 450,000 distinct CDR3 sequences, approximately 15% recorded once. Input material: blood. The receptors shown here come from a young woman with Graves' hyperthyroidism that later progressed to Graves' ophthalmopathy.

This clonotype is deemed medium-sized. The V gene is TRBV14, the J gene TRBJ1-2; D not resolved. Trimming cost V 4 bases and J 8 bases, with 20 bases left between them. CDR1 and CDR2 (germline): SGHDN, FVKESK. This CDR3 has 15 residues. DNA of the CDR3: TGTGCCAGCAGCCTTGGACGGCCCGGTCCCCTGGGCTACACCTTC. It encodes CASSLGRPGPLGYTF.

This clonotype was detected ten times or more. J is TRBJ2-7 and V is TRBV7-9, with 14 positions matching TRBD2. V lost 7 bases, J lost 0 bases, and 17 bases stayed unmatched. The CDR3 has 20 residues. Germline CDR1 is SEHNR and CDR2 is FQNEAQ (reference sequence). The CDR3 here is CASIVRGAGLAGVCSYEQYF. CDR3 coding DNA: TGTGCCAGCATTGTTAGGGGCGCGGGACTAGCGGGAGTTTGCTCCTACGAGCAGTACTTC.

This chain joins TRBV7-3 and TRBJ2-4; D might be TRBD2 (6 bases). V dropped 5 bases and J dropped 6 bases, with 14 bases sitting between them. The CDR3 is 14 residues long. Germline lookup yields CDR1 SGHTA and CDR2 FQGTGA. This CDR3 is CASSQPGRGNIQYF. Written as DNA, the CDR3 is TGTGCCAGCAGCCAGCCCGGGAGAGGAAACATTCAGTACTTC.

This clonotype was detected only a few times. The J gene is TRBJ2-7, the V gene TRBV6-2 or TRBV6-3, with D possibly being TRBD1 (5 bases). V was cut by 8 bases and J by 9 bases, with 20 bases left in between. Germline V gene sequence: CDR1 MNHEY, CDR2 SVGEGT. The CDR3 has 13 residues. The CDR3 DNA reads TGTGCCAGCGGCGACAGTACCCCCCACGGGCAGTACTTC. This codes for CASGDSTPHGQYF.

The gene calls are TRBV6-5 and TRBJ2-5; possibly TRBD1 or TRBD2 for D (5 bases each). Per the germline V gene, CDR1 is MNHEY and CDR2 is SVGAGI. CDR3 length equals 14 residues. Trimming stripped 2 bases from V and 7 bases from J, with 14 bases between. Written as DNA, the CDR3 is TGTGCCAGCAGTTACGGGGGAACCCGGGGGACCCAGTACTTC. Its translation is CASSYGGTRGTQYF.

Many counts were recorded for this clonotype. The chain couples TRBV6-2 or TRBV6-3 to TRBJ2-3; D uncertain. CDR1 and CDR2 (germline): MNHEY, SVGEGT. The CDR3 runs to 16 residues. V shed 6 bases and J shed 2 bases, with 18 bases lying between them. CDR3 amino acids: CASSKGILSSTDTQYF. In DNA form, the CDR3 reads TGTGCCAGCAGCAAGGGCATACTATCATCCACAGATACGCAGTATTTT.

In its sample, this clonotype was seen many times. V usage is TRBV7-8 and J usage is TRBJ2-5, with TRBD2 matching over 7 bases. Germline lookup yields CDR1 SGHVS and CDR2 FQNEAQ. With 6 bases clipped from V and 3 bases from J, the junction kept 13 bases outside the gene matches. This CDR3 is built from 16 residues. The CDR3: CASRHKRAGVKETQYF. For the CDR3, the DNA is TGTGCCAGCAGACACAAAAGGGCGGGAGTCAAAGAGACCCAGTACTTC.

The chain employs TRBV20-1 and TRBJ2-1; no firm D call. Trimming took off 3 bases at V and 0 bases at J, with 12 bases between the two ends. CDR1 and CDR2 (germline): DFQATT, SNEGSKA (reference sequence). The CDR3 sequence is 15 residues long. CDR3 sequence: CSASAGRSSYNEQFF. For the CDR3, the DNA is TGCAGTGCTAGTGCCGGCAGGAGCTCCTACAATGAGCAGTTCTTC.

This clonotype was counted at least ten times. The chain couples TRBV3-1 to TRBJ2-5, with 9 bases identical to TRBD2. CDR3 size: 17 residues. Germline V gives CDR1 LGHDT, CDR2 YNNKEL (reference sequence). V gave up 1 base and J gave up 3 bases; unmatched junction bases: 9. Written as DNA, the CDR3 is TGTGCCAGCAGCCAAGGAAGACTAGCGGATGTAGAAGAGACCCAGTACTTC. Protein: CASSQGRLADVEETQYF.

This clonotype was detected ten times or more. V and J are TRBV5-8 and TRBJ2-1, with a weak D call TRBD1 (6 bases). From germline, CDR1 is SGHTS and CDR2 YDEGEE. V lost 0 bases and J 4 bases, leaving 14 bases between the germline ends. This CDR3 is 16 amino acids long. CDR3 loop: CASSLDGGRGYNEQFF. The CDR3 DNA follows: TGTGCCAGCAGCTTGGATGGGGGCCGCGGGTACAATGAGCAGTTCTTC.

The rearrangement joins TRBV27 to TRBJ2-1; TRBD2 might be the D (6 bases). From germline, CDR1 is MNHEY and CDR2 SMNVEV (reference sequence). V gave up 7 bases and J gave up 9 bases, with 19 bases separating them. The CDR3 totals 14 residues. DNA of the CDR3: TGTGCCAGCACCTTGGGACTTTTTTCTTCTGAGCAGTTCTTC. Amino acid sequence: CASTLGLFSSEQFF.

The chain is built from TRBV28 and TRBJ1-6; tentatively, D is TRBD1 (5 bases). Germline V gene data show CDR1 as MDHEN and CDR2 as SYDVKM. With 3 bases removed from V and 8 bases from J, the gap between germline ends came to 17 bases. The CDR3 is made up of 16 amino acids. In DNA form, the CDR3 reads TGTGCCAGCAGTTTTAAGGTTTGGGGGGGTTATTCACCCCTCCACTTT. The encoded protein is CASSFKVWGGYSPLHF. Complete variable domain (other parts from reference TRBV28 and TRBJ1-6): DVKVTQSSRYLVKRTGEKVFLECVQDMDHENMFWYRQDPGLGLRLIYFSYDVKMKEKGDIPEGYSVSREKKERFSLILESASTNQTSMYLCASSFKVWGGYSPLHFGNGTRLTVT.

In this sample, this clonotype turned up many times. This sequence joins TRBV5-1 and TRBJ2-7; D may be TRBD2 (6 bases). The V end was cut by 1 base, the J end by 4 bases, with 18 bases between. The germline CDR1 and CDR2 sequences are SGHRS and YFSETQ. The CDR3 contains 16 residues. The CDR3 region is CASSLNSGLLLYEQYF. In DNA form, the CDR3 reads TGCGCCAGCAGCTTGAACTCGGGACTCCTTTTGTACGAGCAGTACTTC.

Here the CDR3 DNA reads TGTGCCAGCAGTTCCCCCCGGACAGGGAATACTGGGGCCAACGTCCTGACTTTC. This translates into CASSSPRTGNTGANVLTF. The chain links TRBV27 to TRBJ2-6; 8 positions match TRBD1. CDR1 is MNHEY and CDR2 is SMNVEV in the germline V gene (reference sequence). CDR3 length: 18 amino acids. J lost 2 bases, V lost 4 bases, and 10 bases had no gene match.

The chain employs TRBV25-1 and TRBJ2-1; 7 bases are shared with TRBD1. CDR3 length equals 13 residues. After removal of 6 bases from V and 10 bases from J, the junction contained 9 bases not matched to a gene. Germline V gene data show CDR1 as MGHDK and CDR2 as SYGVNS. CDR3 bases: TGTGCCAGCAGCCTGACAGGGCCGGGAGAGCAGTTCTTC. Its translation: CASSLTGPGEQFF.

This clonotype came up many times. The CDR3, as DNA: TGCGCCAGCAGCTCCTCTTACAGCCCCAAGACCTATGGCTACACCTTC. Translating it yields CASSSSYSPKTYGYTF. The chain is built from TRBV5-1 and TRBJ1-2; unclear D gene. Germline-derived CDR1 and CDR2 are SGHRS and YFSETQ. This CDR3 comprises 16 residues. The ends were cut back, 3 bases at V and 4 bases at J, with 19 bases in the middle.

This clonotype has ten or more counts. The chain carries TRBV12-3 or TRBV12-4 and TRBJ2-7; 10 bases match TRBD1. The CDR3 extends over 15 amino acids. The V and J ends lost 5 bases and 7 bases, in that order; junction bases with no gene match: 11. DNA of the CDR3: TGTGCCAGCAGTCCCAAGGGGACAGGGGCTAGAGAGCAGTACTTC. It specifies CASSPKGTGAREQYF.

The table lists this clonotype with many counts. The chain uses TRBV7-9 and TRBJ2-7; 7 bases are a match to TRBD1. The CDR3 spans 13 residues. V was pared by 10 bases and J by 3 bases, with 9 bases of the junction left unmatched. CDR1 and CDR2 (germline): SEHNR, FQNEAQ (reference sequence). CDR3 nucleotides: TGTGCCACCCAGCCCCAGGGGGACTACGAGCAGTACTTC. Protein: CATQPQGDYEQYF.

This clonotype was seen many times. The J gene is TRBJ2-1, the V gene TRBV20-1; 12 bases match TRBD1. V lost 6 bases and J lost 7; bases outside the gene matches: 7. The CDR3 totals 14 residues. CDR1 DFQATT and CDR2 SNEGSKA come from the germline V gene (reference sequence). CDR3 nucleotide sequence: TGCAGTGCAGGGGGACAGGGGGCGCGGAATGAGCAGTTCTTC. Its translation is CSAGGQGARNEQFF.

This clonotype was seen at least ten times. The chain uses TRBV20-1 and TRBJ2-1, with unresolved D. Germline CDR1 DFQATT, CDR2 SNEGSKA (reference sequence). The CDR3 length is 17 residues. V was shortened by 0 bases and J by 1 base, with 16 bases between the two germline ends. The CDR3, as DNA: TGCAGTGCTAGAGACCCCACCTTAGCCTCTTCCTACAATGAGCAGTTCTTC. Its translation: CSARDPTLASSYNEQFF.

This clonotype was picked up many times. The chain joins TRBV7-9 to TRBJ2-7, with TRBD1 matching over 9 bases. The junction had 7 bases not matched to a gene; V was cut back by 2 bases and J by 2 bases. The CDR3 is 16 amino acids. Germline CDR1 and CDR2: SEHNR and FQNEAQ (reference sequence). The CDR3 spells CASSLNYGTGTYEQYF. The CDR3 DNA is TGTGCCAGCAGCTTAAACTACGGGACAGGGACCTACGAGCAGTACTTC.

The chain has TRBV27 and TRBJ2-6; tentatively, D is TRBD1 (5 bases). The V end was cut by 5 bases, the J end by 0 bases, with 8 bases between. This CDR3 has 15 residues. The germline V gene encodes CDR1 MNHEY and CDR2 SMNVEV (reference sequence). CDR3 loop: CASSPGASGANVLTF. The CDR3 region has the DNA TGTGCCAGCAGTCCTGGGGCCTCTGGGGCCAACGTCCTGACTTTC.

V gene TRBV24-1 combines with J gene TRBJ2-3, with TRBD1 as a possible D gene (5 bases). This CDR3 region has 18 residues. Germline V gene data show CDR1 as KGHDR and CDR2 as SFDVKD. V shed 3 bases and J shed 5 bases, with 23 bases lying between them. This CDR3 reads CATSDPLTGSRVVDTQYF. As DNA, the CDR3 is TGTGCCACCAGTGATCCACTCACAGGATCCCGGGTCGTAGATACGCAGTATTTT.

This chain joins TRBV4-3 and TRBJ2-1; TRBD2 agrees at 10 bases. This CDR3 has 18 amino acids. CDR1 LGHNA and CDR2 YSLEER come from the germline V gene. Trimming removed 0 bases from V and 4 bases from J; junction bases left unmatched: 9. For the CDR3, the DNA is TGCGCCAGCAGCCAAGATCAGAGCGGGAGGGCCTATTACAATGAGCAGTTCTTC. Translation: CASSQDQSGRAYYNEQFF.

This clonotype was observed at least ten times. This sequence joins TRBV28 and TRBJ2-4; unclear D gene. CDR1 and CDR2 (germline): MDHEN, SYDVKM. This CDR3 has 15 amino acids. Trimming took off 3 bases at V and 0 bases at J, with 9 bases between the two ends. CDR3 DNA: TGTGCCAGCAGTTTTATTGGCCTAGCCAAAAACATTCAGTACTTC. Translation gives CASSFIGLAKNIQYF.

This chain connects TRBV20-1 to TRBJ2-5; 7 nucleotides align to TRBD1. Germline V gene lookup returns CDR1 DFQATT and CDR2 SNEGSKA (reference sequence). This CDR3 is 13 amino acids long. Trimming at V came to 6 bases and at J to 5 bases, leaving 9 bases not matched to a gene. CDR3 region: CSAGQTLAETQYF. DNA for the CDR3: TGCAGTGCGGGACAGACATTAGCGGAGACCCAGTACTTC.

This clonotype was seen repeatedly, ten times or more. The chain has TRBV2 and TRBJ1-1, with D unclear. CDR3 length: 15 residues. The germline V gene encodes CDR1 SNHLY and CDR2 FYNNEI. The V and J ends lost 5 bases and 1 base respectively, with 14 bases between them. This chain's CDR3 is CASSREGRRNTEAFF. CDR3 bases: TGTGCCAGCAGTCGGGAGGGCAGGCGGAACACTGAAGCTTTCTTT.